Each of the 10 T cell receptor beta chains below was sequenced from the same sample in a study of shared clonotypes between healthy human individuals. Sequencing was performed with immunoSEQ multiplex PCR; in TCRdb, only in-frame clones are kept and a portion is missing. The table records 450,000 to 600,000 clones, around 79% of them present only once. The specimen sequenced was PBMCs. The receptors stem from a woman aged 40 to 50 in good health. Some clones in this sample may be carry-over from other donors' samples.

This chain joins TRBV18 and TRBJ2-3; 9 bases agree with TRBD2. Germline V CDR1 and CDR2: KGHSH, LQKENI. V lost 2 bases, J lost 3 bases, and 3 bases stayed unmatched. CDR3 length: 15 residues. DNA for the CDR3: TGTGCCAGCTCACCAGAGACTAGCGGAACAGATACGCAGTATTTT. Its translation is CASSPETSGTDTQYF.

This chain connects TRBV10-3 to TRBJ2-1; D gene unclear. Trimming stripped 6 bases from V and 7 bases from J, with 10 bases between. Germline CDR1 and CDR2: ENHRY and SYGVKD. The CDR3 totals 12 residues. CDR3 sequence (DNA): TGTGCCATCAGCCGGAACGGGAATGAGCAGTTCTTC. Translated: CAISRNGNEQFF.

The CDR3 DNA follows: TGTGCCAGCAGCCCCCCCCACAGGACTAGCGGGAGTGTTGGGCTTCGGACAGATACGCAGTATTTT. It translates to CASSPPHRTSGSVGLRTDTQYF. The V call is TRBV9, the J call TRBJ2-3, with 13 bases lining up with TRBD2. Germline V gene lookup returns CDR1 SGDLS and CDR2 YYNGEE. The trim removed 4 bases at V and 3 bases at J, leaving 23 bases unmatched. CDR3 length: 22 residues.

The V call is TRBV7-9, the J call TRBJ2-5; TRBD1 is a possible D gene (5 bases). The CDR3 runs to 13 residues. Per germline, CDR1 SEHNR and CDR2 FQNEAQ (reference sequence). V lost 3 bases and J lost 4, with 9 bases in between. CDR3: CASSLDIIETQYF. CDR3 DNA sequence: TGTGCCAGCAGCTTGGACATTATAGAGACCCAGTACTTC. Full variable domain (rest looked up from reference TRBV7-9 and TRBJ2-5): DTGVSQNPRHKITKRGQNVTFRCDPISEHNRLYWYRQTLGQGPEFLTYFQNEAQLEKSRLLSDRFSAERPKGSFSTLEIQRTEQGDSAMYLCASSLDIIETQYFGPGTRLLVL.

The gene calls are TRBV11-2 and TRBJ2-1; 8 bases map to TRBD2. The CDR3 totals 16 residues. Germline loops: CDR1 SGHAT, CDR2 FQNNGV. Trimming removed 5 bases from V and 6 bases from J; junction bases left unmatched: 12. The CDR3 DNA reads TGTGCCAGCAGCACAGAGGTAGTTGGGACTAGCAATGAGCAGTTCTTC. Translating gives CASSTEVVGTSNEQFF.

The count of this clone is one. This chain connects TRBV27 to TRBJ2-7; 9 nucleotides agree with TRBD1. V dropped 6 bases and J dropped 2; count of bases not matched to a gene: 8. CDR1 is MNHEY, CDR2 SMNVEV, per germline (reference sequence). The CDR3 contains 15 residues. The CDR3 reads CASREGTGSPYEQYF. DNA of the CDR3: TGTGCCAGCAGGGAAGGGACAGGGTCCCCCTACGAGCAGTACTTC.

This chain uses TRBV18 with TRBJ2-7, with 8 bases aligning to TRBD2. This CDR3 spans 16 amino acids. V shed 3 bases and J 3 bases; nucleotides not matched to a gene: 10. Looked up from germline, CDR1 is KGHSH and CDR2 is LQKENI. The CDR3 DNA sequence: TGTGCCAGCTCACCTTCAGGACTAGCTTCTCTCTACGAGCAGTACTTC. Residues: CASSPSGLASLYEQYF.

This chain links TRBV25-1 with TRBJ2-1; a weak D match, TRBD1 (5 bases). The germline V gene encodes CDR1 MGHDK and CDR2 SYGVNS. This CDR3 spans 15 amino acids. V was shortened by 0 bases and J by 7 bases, with 13 bases between the two germline ends. This CDR3 is CASSEYWGRLNEQFF. The DNA of the CDR3 is TGTGCCAGCAGTGAATATTGGGGCAGGCTTAATGAGCAGTTCTTC.

V is TRBV5-5 and J is TRBJ1-2, with D possibly TRBD1 on 5 matching bases. Germline loops: CDR1 SGHKS, CDR2 YYEKEE (reference sequence). Between the trimmed V and J ends, which lost 2 bases and 4 bases, there was a span of 15 bases. The CDR3 runs 15 residues. The CDR3 coding sequence is TGTGCCAGCAGCTTCGGGGCCGCCGAATTCTATGGCTACACCTTC. Protein sequence: CASSFGAAEFYGYTF.

This chain links TRBV6-6 with TRBJ2-7; D call uncertain. Trimming shortened V by 0 bases and J by 1 base, and 7 bases separated the two germline ends. Germline CDR1 reads MNHNY; CDR2 reads SVGAGI (reference sequence). The CDR3 extends over 14 amino acids. The CDR3 DNA reads TGTGCCAGCAGTTACTCAGGACCGTCCTACGAGCAGTACTTC. This codes for CASSYSGPSYEQYF.